The 4 T cell receptor beta chains in this list originate from one sample, sequenced in a study of T-cell reconstitution after alpha-beta-depleted transplantation in children. It was with unique molecular identifiers that the TCRbeta library was prepared. TCRdb re-derived calls from the PCR reads in MiXCR, one entry per CDR3 protein. Altogether about 610,000 distinct CDR3 sequences are present, about 10% being singletons, with the ten largest covering approximately 4.1%. The sequences come from PBMCs from the stem cell graft donor, collected from the stem cell graft. Every receptor here comes from a human donor who donated a stem cell graft to a child with acute myeloid leukemia.

This clonotype was counted many times. The chain has TRBV28 and TRBJ1-1, with 11 bases aligning to TRBD1. The germline V gene encodes CDR1 MDHEN and CDR2 SYDVKM. The CDR3 loop spans 16 amino acids. With 5 bases clipped from V and 2 bases from J, the junction kept 7 bases outside the gene matches. CDR3 DNA: TGTGCCAGCAGTCGATCGGGACAGGGGGGAAACACTGAAGCTTTCTTT. Translated, it gives CASSRSGQGGNTEAFF.

The sample holds a few counts of this clonotype. The chain links TRBV7-2 to TRBJ2-3; D is possibly TRBD2 (6 bases). From germline, CDR1 is SGHTA and CDR2 FQGNSA. The CDR3 is made up of 14 amino acids. V was clipped by 4 bases and J by 5 bases, with 13 bases between them. The CDR3 here is CASSSLPEGDTQYF. CDR3 bases: TGTGCCAGCAGCTCCTTACCGGAGGGAGATACGCAGTATTTT. Together with reference TRBV7-2 and TRBJ2-3, the CDR3 gives the full variable domain: GAGVSQSPSNKVTEKGKDVELRCDPISGHTALYWYRQSLGQGLEFLIYFQGNSAPDKSGLPSDRFSAERTGGSVSTLTIQRTQQEDSAVYLCASSSLPEGDTQYFGPGTRLTVL.

This clonotype turned up a few times. This sequence joins TRBV18 and TRBJ1-4; TRBD1 is a possible D gene (6 bases). V gave up 3 bases and J gave up 7 bases, with 12 bases separating them. The CDR3 spans 14 residues. Germline values: CDR1 KGHSH, CDR2 LQKENI. The CDR3 reads CASSPQGGGEKLFF. CDR3 bases: TGTGCCAGCTCACCCCAAGGGGGTGGTGAAAAACTGTTTTTT.

The chain links TRBV7-9 to TRBJ1-4; D is unresolved. The germline gives CDR1 SEHNR, CDR2 FQNEAQ (reference sequence). V was pared by 1 base and J by 8 bases, with 8 bases between. The CDR3 totals 13 residues. The CDR3, as DNA: TGTGCCAGCAGCTTAGAGCGGTCGGAAAAACTGTTTTTT. This translates into CASSLERSEKLFF.